This T cell receptor (beta chain) was sequenced during a study of T-cell memory formation after mild COVID-19 listed by TCRdb under 2021. Turning to the overall study: TCR sequence clusters from the two donors were largely donor specific. Longitudinal TCRalpha and TCRbeta repertoire sequencing tracked T-cell clones expanding and contracting after mild COVID-19 in two donors. Two young, previously healthy adult volunteers made up the cohort, one male and one female.

Points on this clonotype: The antigen this receptor binds is unknown. No base quality values were provided; no much bigger clone lies one nucleotide off.

Results the study describes overall, beyond this receptor: Only a couple of mild cases were covered by the study, and larger cohorts that include severe cases with pre-infection samples were considered necessary. Contracting CD4+ clones were found mainly in CM and EM memory subsets, while CD8+ clones were enriched in EMRA. SARS-CoV-2 specificity was not confirmed for the second-wave clones peaking on day 37. Balanced CD4/CD8 phenotypes were observed for clones contracting from day 15 to 85, whereas a bias towards CD4+ was observed for a second wave of clones expanding from day 15 to 37. Some responding clones were detected in pre-infection memory, suggesting pre-existing cross-reactive memory T cells joined the SARS-CoV-2 response.

Ficoll-Paque density gradient centrifugation was used to isolate PBMCs. V is cut by 5 bases and J by 9 bases, and the space between the germline ends is 14 bases. From a lookup of the germline V gene (reference sequence), CDR1 and CDR2 are SEHNR and FQNEAQ. Reading from cysteine to phenylalanine, the CDR3 counts 13 amino acids. This entry keeps only the CDR3 DNA: 39 bases, framed from base 1. These reads were obtained on an Illumina NovaSeq 6000. TCRalpha and TCRbeta cDNA libraries were built by 5'RACE with constant-segment primers, adding sample barcodes and unique molecular identifiers. RNA was extracted from every sample with Trizol reagent. Library amplification was performed in two PCR steps, and a second sample barcode and Illumina TruSeq adapters were introduced in the second step. Sequencing of the libraries was done on an Illumina NovaSeq, producing 2 x 150 bp paired-end reads. The study's processing was this. The reads were demultiplexed and collapsed into UMI-guided consensus sequences using migec v1.2.7. Using mixcr v2.1.11, the UMI consensuses were aligned to TRA and TRB V and J templates and assembled into clonotypes. A clonotype was counted as expanded or contracted only when both edgeR and NoisET called the clonotype significant, with the noise models trained on biological replicates. For edgeR calls, the cutoffs were a false discovery rate-adjusted p below 0.01 and a log2 fold-change threshold of 1. PCA with hierarchical clustering of max-normalized trajectories of the 1000 most abundant clonotypes was used as exploratory dynamics analysis. Each responding clone was given a CD4 or CD8 phenotype based on the CD4+ and CD8+ repertoires, which had been sequenced separately. TCRdb applied fastp at Q25 and MiXCR to the public reads, then kept only in-frame beta chains. Each CDR3 protein appears once, grouped with its most common genes and DNA. The V and J calls follow TCRdb's processing rather than the paper's. The sample profile shows 350,000 to 450,000 distinct CDR3 sequences; around 28% of them were found once. Approximately 12% of the sample rests with the top ten.

Sequencing was performed on PBMCs or a T cell subset sorted from them (not recorded which). The sequence was obtained from an adult woman who had mild COVID-19 (a few samples of this study predate the infection). The sample titles of this study are shuffled in the database, so cell type and time point are left out; the donor was told from shared clones. The sequence joins TRBV7-9 to TRBJ2-1, with TRBD1 as a weak D call on 5 bases. The CDR3 in this case is CASSPSGFSEQFF. At the DNA level, the sequence is TGTGCCAGCAGCCCTTCAGGGTTTAGTGAGCAGTTCTTC.